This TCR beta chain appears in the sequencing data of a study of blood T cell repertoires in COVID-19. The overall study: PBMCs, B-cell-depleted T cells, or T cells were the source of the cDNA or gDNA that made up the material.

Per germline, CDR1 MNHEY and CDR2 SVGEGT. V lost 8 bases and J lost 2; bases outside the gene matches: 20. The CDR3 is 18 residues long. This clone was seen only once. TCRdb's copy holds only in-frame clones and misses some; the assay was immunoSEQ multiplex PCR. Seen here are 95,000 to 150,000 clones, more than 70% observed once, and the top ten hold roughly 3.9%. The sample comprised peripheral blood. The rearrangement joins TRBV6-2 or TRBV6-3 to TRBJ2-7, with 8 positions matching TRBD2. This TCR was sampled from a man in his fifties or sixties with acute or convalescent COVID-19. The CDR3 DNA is TGTGCCAGCGGCCCCCAGGGAGCGGGAGAGACTGGGGCCTACGAGCAGTACTTC. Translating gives CASGPQGAGETGAYEQYF.